A selection of T cell receptor beta chains follows, all from one sample in a study of control samples from healthy donors and cancer patients. TCRdb's table, derived via immunoSEQ multiplex PCR, lists solely in-frame clones and lacks some. Of 150,000 or so clones in the sample, around 95% were seen once. Sequencing was performed on blood. These TCRs come from a woman between 55 and 75 years old in good health. Each CDR3 is given with its conserved first and last residue. The D gene is left open where the match is weak.

V gene	J gene	CDR3 length	D gene	CDR3 protein
TRBV3-1/TRBV3-2	TRBJ1-3	15	-	CASSLGPGAGNTIYF
TRBV7-9	TRBJ2-7	13	-	CASSLPGSYEQYF
TRBV5-6	TRBJ1-5	13	-	CASSARPNQPQHF
TRBV15	TRBJ2-2	17	-	CATSFRPGAGNTGELFF
TRBV19	TRBJ1-2	15	TRBD1	CASSIGTGINYGYTF
TRBV7-2	TRBJ2-5	13	-	CASSLGALETQYF
TRBV9	TRBJ2-5	18	TRBD2	CASSVGAGTSGSQETQYF
TRBV7-3	TRBJ2-1	16	-	CASSSLGGRGIHEQFF
TRBV4-3	TRBJ1-1	15	-	CASSQERRGNTEAFF
TRBV30	TRBJ1-4	15	-	CAWTFRSTGEEKLFF
TRBV6-5	TRBJ1-1	12	-	CASRQEGTEAFF
TRBV6-5	TRBJ1-1	14	-	CASSQRQINTEAFF
TRBV6-2/TRBV6-3	TRBJ1-4	11	-	CASSYGPALFF
TRBV19	TRBJ2-6	15	-	CASSTQLPGANVLTF
TRBV19	TRBJ2-5	14	TRBD1	CASSRDRFQETQYF
TRBV9	TRBJ2-2	16	-	CASSVAGGRWTGELFF
TRBV6-6	TRBJ2-1	14	TRBD1	CASIRDRGISEQFF
TRBV27	TRBJ1-1	14	-	CASSFLGHATEAFF
TRBV6-5	TRBJ2-1	16	TRBD2	CASSYTGGGAMNEQFF
TRBV7-9	TRBJ1-2	14	-	CASSSLTAGYGYTF
TRBV7-3	TRBJ1-4	17	-	CASSLIGDPATNEKLFF
TRBV6-1	TRBJ1-2	15	TRBD1	CASSEDGQGNYGYTF
TRBV19	TRBJ1-4	14	-	CASRDRPSNEKLFF
TRBV11-2	TRBJ2-7	14	-	CASSPGRPAYEQYF
TRBV27	TRBJ1-5	15	TRBD1	CASSSAGTGAQPQHF
TRBV7-2	TRBJ2-7	14	-	CATAIWVGDYEQYF
TRBV5-1	TRBJ1-2	15	-	CASSVPVREGGGYTF
TRBV3-1/TRBV3-2	TRBJ1-1	16	-	CASSQDHWGGGTEAFF
TRBV11-2	TRBJ2-7	17	TRBD2	CASSLLRRGGGTSLQYF
TRBV27	TRBJ2-5	18	-	CASSLYRSEGGPPETQYF
TRBV9	TRBJ2-5	15	TRBD1	CASSGGQGAWETQYF
TRBV11-2	TRBJ2-2	15	TRBD2	CASSFSAGGTGELFF
TRBV7-9	TRBJ1-5	16	-	CASSLGVDSQGIPQHF
TRBV7-8	TRBJ2-3	16	TRBD2	CASKGTSGASTDTQYF